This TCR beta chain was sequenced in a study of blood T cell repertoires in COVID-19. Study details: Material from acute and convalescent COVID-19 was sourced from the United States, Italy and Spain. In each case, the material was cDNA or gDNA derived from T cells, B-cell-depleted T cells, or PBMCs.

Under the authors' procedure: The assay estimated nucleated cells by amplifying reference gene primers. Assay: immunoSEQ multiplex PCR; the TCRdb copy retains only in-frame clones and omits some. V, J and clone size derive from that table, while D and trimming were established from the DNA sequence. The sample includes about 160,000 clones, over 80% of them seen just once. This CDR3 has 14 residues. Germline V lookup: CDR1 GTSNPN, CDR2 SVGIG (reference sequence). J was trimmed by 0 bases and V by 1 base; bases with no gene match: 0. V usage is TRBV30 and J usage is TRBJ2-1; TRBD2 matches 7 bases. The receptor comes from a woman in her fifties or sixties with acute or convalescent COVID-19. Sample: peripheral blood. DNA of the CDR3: TGTGCCTGGAGTGGGGGGGGCTCCTACAATGAGCAGTTCTTC. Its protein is CAWSGGGSYNEQFF. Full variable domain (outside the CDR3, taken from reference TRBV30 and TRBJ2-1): SQTIHQWPATLVQPVGSPLSLECTVEGTSNPNLYWYRQAAGRGLQLLFYSVGIGQISSEVPQNLSASRPQDRQFILSSKKLLLSDSGFYLCAWSGGGSYNEQFFGPGTRLTVL.